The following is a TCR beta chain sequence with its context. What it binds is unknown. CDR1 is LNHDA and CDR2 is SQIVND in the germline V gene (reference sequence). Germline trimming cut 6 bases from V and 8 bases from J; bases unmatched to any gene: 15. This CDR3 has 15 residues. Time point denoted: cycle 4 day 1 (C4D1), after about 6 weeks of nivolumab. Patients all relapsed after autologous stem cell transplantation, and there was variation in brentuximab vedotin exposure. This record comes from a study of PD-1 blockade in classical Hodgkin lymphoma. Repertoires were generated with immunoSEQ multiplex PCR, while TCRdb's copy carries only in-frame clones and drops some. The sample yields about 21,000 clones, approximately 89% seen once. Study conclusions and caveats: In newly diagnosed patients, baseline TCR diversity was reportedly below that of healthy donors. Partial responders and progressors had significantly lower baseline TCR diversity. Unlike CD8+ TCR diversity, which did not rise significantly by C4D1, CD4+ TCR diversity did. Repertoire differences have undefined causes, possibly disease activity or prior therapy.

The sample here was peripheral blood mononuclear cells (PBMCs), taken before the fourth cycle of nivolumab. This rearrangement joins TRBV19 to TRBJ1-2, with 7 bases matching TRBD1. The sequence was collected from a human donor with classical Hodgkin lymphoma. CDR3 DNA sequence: TGTGCCAGTAGATTTGCTTCTCGAACAGGGGAGGGCTACACCTTC. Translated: CASRFASRTGEGYTF.